This TCR beta chain derives from a study of blood T cell repertoires in COVID-19. In the authors' methods: Estimation of nucleated cell counts relied on the amplification of reference gene primers. Measured with immunoSEQ multiplex PCR; TCRdb has only the in-frame clones, and not every one. That table gives V, J and clone size, and the DNA gave D and trimming. The table shows some 200,000 clones, with about 83% occurring only once. During active infection, Seattle patients enrolled and were then monitored through disease. V lost 0 bases and J lost 6; bases outside the gene matches: 9. The CDR3 consists of 16 residues. Germline V gene lookup returns CDR1 SGHDT and CDR2 YYEEEE.

Sequencing was done on a sample of peripheral blood. This chain connects TRBV5-6 to TRBJ2-7, with 10 bases that match TRBD2. This sequence originates from a woman in her 30s with COVID-19, enrolled during active disease. CDR3 sequence reads: CASSLVPSGGEGEQYF. CDR3 DNA sequence: TGTGCCAGCAGCTTGGTGCCTAGCGGGGGAGAAGGCGAGCAGTACTTC.